Sequencing of this TCR beta chain was carried out in a study of T cell repertoires in cytomegalovirus infection. From the reads, TCRdb called clonotypes with MiXCR, one entry per CDR3 protein. Altogether fewer than 200,000 distinct CDR3 sequences are present, 13% to 15% being singletons, with the ten largest covering 25% to 30%. Trimming left V 4 bases short and J 4 bases short, with 13 bases between. The CDR3 has 14 amino acids. Per germline, CDR1 SQVTM and CDR2 ANQGSEA. The J gene is TRBJ2-2, the V gene TRBV29-1; D is uncertain. The source material was PBMCs. This receptor was obtained from a human donor in good health (CMV status not recorded). Some clones in this sample may be carry-over from other donors' samples. The DNA for the CDR3 is TGCAGCGTTGTTCTGGACCTGGCCACCGGGGAGCTGTTTTTT. It translates to CSVVLDLATGELFF.